This T cell receptor (beta chain) originates from a study of chemoradiotherapy in HPV16-positive cancers. The repertoire was sequenced with immunoSEQ multiplex PCR; TCRdb's copy has only in-frame clones and lacks some. The data hold over 10,000 clones, with 75% observed a single time. CDR3 length: 17 amino acids. With 2 bases removed from V and 0 bases from J, the gap between germline ends came to 16 bases. Germline lookup yields CDR1 KGHSH and CDR2 LQKENI. Collection took place from a patient who underwent chemoradiotherapy. J is TRBJ1-1 and V is TRBV18; D not certain. The TCR sequence derives from a human donor with HPV-associated anogenital cancer. CDR3 amino acids: CASSPVPPAALNTEAFF. In DNA, the CDR3 is TGTGCCAGCTCACCAGTCCCCCCCGCGGCCCTGAACACTGAAGCTTTCTTT.